One and the same sample provided the 20 T cell receptor beta chains below, sequenced in a study of blood T cells in healthy people across ages. With a J-beta primer mix and a sample-barcoded 5' primer, a second PCR ran roughly 6 to 11 cycles. TCRdb fed the 5' RACE reads into MiXCR, producing one record per CDR3 protein. The data show around 870,000 distinct CDR3 sequences, around 26% seen once. The specimen was blood. All receptors come from an elderly woman in good health.

V gene TRBV11-2 combines with J gene TRBJ2-6; 10 nucleotides align to TRBD2. This CDR3 contains 17 residues. With 5 bases clipped from V and 0 bases from J, the junction kept 4 bases outside the gene matches. Germline-derived CDR1 and CDR2 are SGHAT and FQNNGV. Here the CDR3 DNA reads TGTGCCAGCAGCCCTATAGCGGGGGGCTCTGGGGCCAACGTCCTGACTTTC. Its translation is CASSPIAGGSGANVLTF.

This clonotype was recorded at least ten times. The V and J genes are TRBV29-1 and TRBJ2-7, with D hard to call. V shed 4 bases and J shed 6 bases, with 13 bases lying between them. This CDR3 is built from 12 residues. CDR1 SQVTM and CDR2 ANQGSEA come from the germline V gene. CDR3 sequence (DNA): TGCAGCGTTGGCTATATATCGGGCGAGCAGTACTTC. Protein: CSVGYISGEQYF.

This clonotype was found a few times. The chain joins TRBV6-1 to TRBJ2-7; D remains ambiguous. CDR1 and CDR2 from the germline V gene are MNHNS and SASEGT. The CDR3 extends over 19 amino acids. Trimming took off 7 bases at V and 2 bases at J, with 30 bases between the two ends. The CDR3 DNA follows: TGTGCCAGCATCGGCTCCCGACCGTCGAGGCTCAGGTCAGCCTACGAGCAGTACTTC. Protein product: CASIGSRPSRLRSAYEQYF.

A few counts support this clonotype. The chain joins TRBV11-2 to TRBJ1-1; 7 bases match TRBD1. The germline V gene encodes CDR1 SGHAT and CDR2 FQNNGV. J gave up 11 bases and V 5 bases, and 11 bases lay outside the gene matches. This CDR3 has 13 residues. The CDR3 loop reads CASSRVEGAEAFF. CDR3 DNA: TGTGCCAGCAGCCGAGTGGAGGGGGCGGAGGCTTTCTTT. Full variable domain (outside the CDR3, taken from reference TRBV11-2 and TRBJ1-1): EAGVAQSPRYKIIEKRQSVAFWCNPISGHATLYWYQQILGQGPKLLIQFQNNGVVDDSQLPKDRFSAERLKGVDSTLKIQPAKLEDSAVYLCASSRVEGAEAFFGQGTRLTVV.

This clonotype was picked up many times. The V and J genes are TRBV20-1 and TRBJ2-3; maybe TRBD2 (5 bases). V was clipped by 0 bases and J by 0 bases, with 10 bases between them. CDR3 length: 15 residues. Germline CDR1 DFQATT, CDR2 SNEGSKA (reference sequence). The CDR3 DNA reads TGCAGTGCTAGAGATCCCGGGGTTAGCACAGATACGCAGTATTTT. Translation gives CSARDPGVSTDTQYF.

The chain employs TRBV7-2 and TRBJ2-1; possible D gene TRBD1, 6 bases. V was pared by 4 bases and J by 12 bases, with 16 bases between. This CDR3 region has 13 residues. Germline-derived CDR1 and CDR2 are SGHTA and FQGNSA. As DNA, the CDR3 is TGTGCCAGCAGCTCAGTAGGGGGTTTTGGGCAGTTCTTC. Translation: CASSSVGGFGQFF.

The rearrangement links TRBV5-1 to TRBJ2-2; D possibly corresponds to TRBD1 (6 bases). V was cut by 1 base and J by 2 bases, with 12 bases left in between. This CDR3 is 16 amino acids long. Looked up from germline, CDR1 is SGHRS and CDR2 is YFSETQ. The CDR3 region has the DNA TGCGCCAGCAGCTTGTTCCCGGGACACAACACCGGGGAGCTGTTTTTT. Translation gives CASSLFPGHNTGELFF.

This clonotype has at least ten counts. V gene TRBV28 combines with J gene TRBJ2-7, with TRBD2 matching 7 bases. V was clipped by 5 bases and J by 3 bases; unmatched bases: 4. This CDR3 has 13 amino acids. The germline V gene has CDR1 MDHEN and CDR2 SYDVKM. The CDR3 reads CASSLRGIYEQYF. As DNA, the CDR3 is TGTGCCAGCAGTCTGCGGGGGATCTACGAGCAGTACTTC.

The gene calls are TRBV20-1 and TRBJ2-3; tentative D call: TRBD2 (5 bases). The CDR3 runs 14 residues. Trimming took 3 bases from V and 3 from J, leaving 13 bases between them. Looked up from germline, CDR1 is DFQATT and CDR2 is SNEGSKA (reference sequence). The CDR3 sequence: CSARSSWMTDTQYF. In DNA, the CDR3 is TGCAGTGCTAGGTCTAGCTGGATGACAGATACGCAGTATTTT.

In its sample, this clonotype was seen many times. The V and J genes are TRBV20-1 and TRBJ2-1; D is possibly TRBD2 (6 bases). The CDR3 loop spans 16 amino acids. V gave up 0 bases and J gave up 6 bases, with 18 bases separating them. The germline gives CDR1 DFQATT, CDR2 SNEGSKA (reference sequence). The CDR3 nucleotides read TGCAGTGCTAGAGACCCTGGAGGGACGGTTTTCAATGAGCAGTTCTTC. Translation: CSARDPGGTVFNEQFF.

This CDR3 is CASSLRPTGQGYF. CDR3 DNA: TGTGCCAGCAGTTTACGTCCAACGGGACAGGGGTACTTC. The chain couples TRBV12-3 or TRBV12-4 to TRBJ2-4; 9 positions agree with TRBD1. The CDR3 covers 13 residues. After removal of 2 bases from V and 15 bases from J, the junction contained 8 bases not matched to a gene.

This chain uses TRBV3-1 with TRBJ2-4; possible D gene TRBD1, 5 bases. CDR3 length: 14 amino acids. CDR1 and CDR2 from the germline V gene are LGHDT and YNNKEL (reference sequence). Deletions cut 0 bases from V and 6 bases from J, with 9 bases between. The CDR3 region is CASSQEGLRNIQYF. The CDR3 DNA reads as TGTGCCAGCAGCCAAGAGGGGCTGAGAAACATTCAGTACTTC.

Of note for this clonotype: A read error is possible here, since a much larger clone lies one base away. The chain employs TRBV25-1 and TRBJ2-1; no reliable D call. The assigned J gene may be wrong: the sequence end matches TRBJ2-7 better. In germline, CDR1 is MGHDK, CDR2 SYGVNS. The CDR3 runs 13 residues. The CDR3 region is CASSEPIYNEQYF. CDR3 nucleotide sequence: TGTGCCAGCAGTGAACCCATATACAATGAGCAGTACTTC.

This clonotype has at least ten counts. This chain uses TRBV12-3 or TRBV12-4 with TRBJ1-2; D remains unclear. Trimming took 5 bases from V and 0 from J, leaving 10 bases between them. The CDR3 has 14 amino acids. The CDR3 spells CASSRTVSNYGYTF. CDR3 nucleotides: TGTGCCAGCAGTCGGACGGTTTCTAACTATGGCTACACCTTC.

This clonotype was seen many times. The J gene is TRBJ1-4, the V gene TRBV12-3 or TRBV12-4; 10 nucleotides align to TRBD1. The CDR3 contains 14 residues. Losses at the gene ends were 6 bases for V and 5 bases for J; bases not matched to a gene: 3. Here the CDR3 reads CASRPGQGNEKLFF. DNA of the CDR3: TGTGCCAGCAGACCGGGACAGGGGAATGAAAAACTGTTTTTT.

V and J are TRBV15 and TRBJ1-3, with D unresolved. V lost 0 bases and J 0 bases, leaving 12 bases between the germline ends. The CDR3 consists of 17 residues. In germline, CDR1 is LNHNV, CDR2 YYDKDF (reference sequence). Here the CDR3 reads CATSRDRYILSGNTIYF. The CDR3 DNA is TGTGCCACCAGCAGAGATCGGTACATCCTCTCTGGAAACACCATATATTTT.

The rearrangement uses TRBV19 and TRBJ1-6; possible D gene TRBD1, 6 bases. Germline CDR1 reads LNHDA; CDR2 reads SQIVND (reference sequence). The CDR3 length is 15 residues. V shed 4 bases and J shed 7 bases, with 14 bases lying between them. In DNA form, the CDR3 reads TGTGCCAGTAGTAAGACACAGGGATCAAATTCACCCCTCCACTTT. Amino acids: CASSKTQGSNSPLHF. The full variable domain, in which reference TRBV19 and TRBJ1-6 provide the parts outside the CDR3, is DGGITQSPKYLFRKEGQNVTLSCEQNLNHDAMYWYRQDPGQGLRLIYYSQIVNDFQKGDIAEGYSVSREKKESFPLTVTSAQKNPTAFYLCASSKTQGSNSPLHFGNGTRLTVT.

As concerns this clonotype: This may stem from a read error, because a much larger clone lies one nucleotide away. This chain links TRBV20-1 with TRBJ2-7; D may match TRBD1 or TRBD2 (5 bases each). Germline V gene data show CDR1 as DFQATT and CDR2 as SNEGSKA (reference sequence). This CDR3 has 12 residues. The DNA for the CDR3 is TGCAATGCTAGAGCCGGGGCCGGGGAGCAGTACTTC. It encodes CNARAGAGEQYF.

This clonotype was observed a handful of times. The V gene is TRBV7-6, the J gene TRBJ2-7, with 8 bases that match TRBD2. There are 15 residues in the CDR3. Unmatched junction bases numbered 12, after V lost 5 bases and J lost 6 bases. The germline gives CDR1 SGHVS, CDR2 FNYEAQ. The CDR3 DNA follows: TGTGCCAGCAGCCCACTAGCGCGGGGGGCAGGCGAGCAGTACTTC. Protein sequence: CASSPLARGAGEQYF.

Only a few counts were recorded for this clonotype. The rearrangement uses TRBV18 and TRBJ1-2; 10 bases align to TRBD1. Trimming cost V 3 bases and J 3 bases; bases outside gene matches: 4. Per germline, CDR1 KGHSH and CDR2 LQKENI. The CDR3 contains 15 residues. CDR3 DNA sequence: TGTGCCAGCTCACCTGGGACAGGGGTTGACTATGGCTACACCTTC. This encodes CASSPGTGVDYGYTF. Together with reference TRBV18 and TRBJ1-2, the CDR3 gives the full variable domain: NAGVMQNPRHLVRRRGQEARLRCSPMKGHSHVYWYRQLPEEGLKFMVYLQKENIIDESGMPKERFSAEFPKEGPSILRIQQVVRGDSAAYFCASSPGTGVDYGYTFGSGTRLTVV.